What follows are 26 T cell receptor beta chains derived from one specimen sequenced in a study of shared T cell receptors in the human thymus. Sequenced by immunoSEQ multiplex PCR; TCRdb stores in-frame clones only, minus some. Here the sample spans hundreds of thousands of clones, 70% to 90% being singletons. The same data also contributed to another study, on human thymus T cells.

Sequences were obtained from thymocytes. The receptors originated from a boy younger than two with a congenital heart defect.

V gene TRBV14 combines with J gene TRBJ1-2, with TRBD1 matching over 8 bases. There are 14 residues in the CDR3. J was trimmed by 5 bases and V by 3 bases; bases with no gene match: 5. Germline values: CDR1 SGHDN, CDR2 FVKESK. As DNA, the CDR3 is TGTGCCAGCAGCCACGGACAGGGTCCTTATGGCTACACCTTC. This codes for CASSHGQGPYGYTF.

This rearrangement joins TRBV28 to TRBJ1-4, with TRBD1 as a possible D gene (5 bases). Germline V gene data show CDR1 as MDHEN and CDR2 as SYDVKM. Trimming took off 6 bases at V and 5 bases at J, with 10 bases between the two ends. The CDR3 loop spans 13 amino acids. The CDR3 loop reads CASRTAGNEKLFF. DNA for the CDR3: TGTGCCAGCAGGACAGCCGGAAATGAAAAACTGTTTTTT.

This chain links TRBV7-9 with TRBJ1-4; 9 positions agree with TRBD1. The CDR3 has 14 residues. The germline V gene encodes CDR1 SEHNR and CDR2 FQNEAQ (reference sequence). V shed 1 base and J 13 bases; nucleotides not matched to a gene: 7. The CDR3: CASSLDRGQGVLFF. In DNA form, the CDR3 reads TGTGCCAGCAGCTTAGACAGGGGGCAAGGAGTACTGTTTTTT. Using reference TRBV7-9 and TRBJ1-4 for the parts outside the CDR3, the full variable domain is DTGVSQNPRHKITKRGQNVTFRCDPISEHNRLYWYRQTLGQGPEFLTYFQNEAQLEKSRLLSDRFSAERPKGSFSTLEIQRTEQGDSAMYLCASSLDRGQGVLFFGSGTQLSVL.

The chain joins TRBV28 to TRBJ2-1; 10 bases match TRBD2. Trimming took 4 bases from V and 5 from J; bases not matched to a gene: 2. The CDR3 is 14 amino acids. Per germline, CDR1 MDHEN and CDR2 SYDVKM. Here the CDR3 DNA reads TGTGCCAGCAGTTCAGGACTAGCGGACAATGAGCAGTTCTTC. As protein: CASSSGLADNEQFF.

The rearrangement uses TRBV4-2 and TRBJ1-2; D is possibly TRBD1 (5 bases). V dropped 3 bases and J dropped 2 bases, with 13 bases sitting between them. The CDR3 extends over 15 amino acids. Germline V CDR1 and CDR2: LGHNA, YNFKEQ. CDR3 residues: CASSHAGRRNYGYTF. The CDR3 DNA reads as TGTGCCAGCAGCCATGCAGGGAGGCGGAACTATGGCTACACCTTC.

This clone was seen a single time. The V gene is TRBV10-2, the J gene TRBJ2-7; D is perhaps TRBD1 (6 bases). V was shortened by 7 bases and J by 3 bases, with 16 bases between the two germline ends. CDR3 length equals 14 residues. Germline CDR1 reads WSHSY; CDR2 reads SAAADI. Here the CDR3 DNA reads TGCGCCAGCAATAGACAGGCGCCCCACTACGAGCAGTACTTC. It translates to CASNRQAPHYEQYF.

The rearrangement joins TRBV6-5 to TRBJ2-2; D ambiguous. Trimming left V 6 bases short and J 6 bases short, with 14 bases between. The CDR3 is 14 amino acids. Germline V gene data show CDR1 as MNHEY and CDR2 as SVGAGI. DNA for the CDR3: TGTGCCAGCAGGGTGCGTGTGGTTGCCGGGGAGCTGTTTTTT. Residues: CASRVRVVAGELFF.

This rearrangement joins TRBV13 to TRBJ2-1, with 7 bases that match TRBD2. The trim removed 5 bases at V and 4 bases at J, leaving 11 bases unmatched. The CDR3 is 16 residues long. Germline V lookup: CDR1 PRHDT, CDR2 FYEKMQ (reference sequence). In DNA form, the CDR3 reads TGTGCCAGCAGCCGTTCGGGAGGTTCGCTTTACAATGAGCAGTTCTTC. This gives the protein CASSRSGGSLYNEQFF.

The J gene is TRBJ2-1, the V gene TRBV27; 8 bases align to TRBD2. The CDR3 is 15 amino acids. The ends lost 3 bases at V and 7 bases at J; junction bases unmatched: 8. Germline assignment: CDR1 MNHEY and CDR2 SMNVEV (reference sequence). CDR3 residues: CASSLGAGVWNEQFF. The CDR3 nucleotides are TGTGCCAGCAGTTTGGGAGCGGGAGTGTGGAATGAGCAGTTCTTC.

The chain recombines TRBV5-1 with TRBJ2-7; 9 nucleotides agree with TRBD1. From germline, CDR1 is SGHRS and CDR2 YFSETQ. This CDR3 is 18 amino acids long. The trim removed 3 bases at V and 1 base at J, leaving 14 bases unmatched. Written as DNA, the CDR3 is TGCGCCAGCAGCTCGCTAGACAGGGGGAGGGGAAGGTCCTACGAGCAGTACTTC. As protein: CASSSLDRGRGRSYEQYF.

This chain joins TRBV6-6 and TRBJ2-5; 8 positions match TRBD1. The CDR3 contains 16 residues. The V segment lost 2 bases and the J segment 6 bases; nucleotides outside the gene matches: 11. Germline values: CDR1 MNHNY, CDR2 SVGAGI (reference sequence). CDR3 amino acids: CASSYPTGASVQTQYF. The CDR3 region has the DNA TGTGCCAGCAGTTACCCGACAGGGGCCTCCGTCCAGACCCAGTACTTC.

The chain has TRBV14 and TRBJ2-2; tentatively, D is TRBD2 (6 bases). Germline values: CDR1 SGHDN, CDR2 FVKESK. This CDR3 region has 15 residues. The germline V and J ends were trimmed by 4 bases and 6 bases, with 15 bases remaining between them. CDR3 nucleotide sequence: TGTGCCAGCAGCCTGCGGGGCCTTTGTCCCGGGGAGCTGTTTTTT. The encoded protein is CASSLRGLCPGELFF.

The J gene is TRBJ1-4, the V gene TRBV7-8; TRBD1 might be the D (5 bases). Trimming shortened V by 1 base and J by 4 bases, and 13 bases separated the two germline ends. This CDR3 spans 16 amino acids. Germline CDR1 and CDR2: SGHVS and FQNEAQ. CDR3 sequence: CASSLVMDTLNEKLFF. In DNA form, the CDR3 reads TGTGCCAGCAGCTTAGTCATGGACACGCTTAATGAAAAACTGTTTTTT.

The CDR3 protein is CATSRGSGLGYTF. The CDR3 nucleotides read TGTGCCACCAGCAGAGGGTCAGGGCTCGGCTACACCTTC. The chain employs TRBV15 and TRBJ1-2, with D tentatively TRBD1 (5 bases). The CDR3 totals 13 residues. The V end was cut by 1 base, the J end by 8 bases, with 11 bases between. Germline V gene lookup returns CDR1 LNHNV and CDR2 YYDKDF (reference sequence).

In nucleotides, the CDR3 is TGTGCCAGCAGCAAAGCACTAGGACAGAACGAGCAGTACTTC. Translation gives CASSKALGQNEQYF. J is TRBJ2-7 and V is TRBV21-1; the table's D gene call, TRBD1, was not cross checked with the DNA. TRBV21-1 is a pseudogene. CDR3 length: 14 residues.

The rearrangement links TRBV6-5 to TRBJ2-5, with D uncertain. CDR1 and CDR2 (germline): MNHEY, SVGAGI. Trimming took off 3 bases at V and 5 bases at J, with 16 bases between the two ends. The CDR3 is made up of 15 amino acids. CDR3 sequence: CASSYLRGSFETQYF. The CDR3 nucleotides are TGTGCCAGCAGTTATTTGCGAGGTTCGTTCGAGACCCAGTACTTC.

The CDR3 region is CASSYQRQGDGYTF. Written as DNA, the CDR3 is TGTGCCAGCAGTTACCAAAGACAGGGGGACGGCTACACCTTC. The chain employs TRBV6-5 and TRBJ1-2, with 9 nucleotides matching TRBD1. Trimming at V came to 2 bases and at J to 8 bases, leaving 6 bases not matched to a gene. This CDR3 is 14 amino acids long. Germline loops: CDR1 MNHEY, CDR2 SVGAGI.

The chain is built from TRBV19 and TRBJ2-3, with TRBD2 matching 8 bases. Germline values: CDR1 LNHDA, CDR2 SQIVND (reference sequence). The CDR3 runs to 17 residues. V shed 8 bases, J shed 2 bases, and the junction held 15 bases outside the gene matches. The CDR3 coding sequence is TGTGCCAGTCAACCCCCGACTAGCGCGCCGGACACAGATACGCAGTATTTT. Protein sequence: CASQPPTSAPDTDTQYF.

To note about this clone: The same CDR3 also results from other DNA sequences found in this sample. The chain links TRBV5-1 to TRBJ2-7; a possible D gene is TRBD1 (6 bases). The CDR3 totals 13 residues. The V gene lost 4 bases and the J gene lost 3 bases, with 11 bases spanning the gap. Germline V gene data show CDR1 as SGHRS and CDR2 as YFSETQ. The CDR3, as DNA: TGCGCCAGCAGCCCGACAGGAAACTACGAGCAGTACTTC. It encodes CASSPTGNYEQYF.

CDR3 in DNA: TGTGCCAGCAGCTTACGGCTAGCGGGAGTAGAGACCCAGTACTTC. Protein: CASSLRLAGVETQYF. V gene TRBV11-3 combines with J gene TRBJ2-5; 10 bases agree with TRBD2. This CDR3 comprises 15 residues. V lost 2 bases, J lost 4 bases, and 4 bases stayed unmatched. CDR1 and CDR2 (germline): SGHNT, YENEEA.

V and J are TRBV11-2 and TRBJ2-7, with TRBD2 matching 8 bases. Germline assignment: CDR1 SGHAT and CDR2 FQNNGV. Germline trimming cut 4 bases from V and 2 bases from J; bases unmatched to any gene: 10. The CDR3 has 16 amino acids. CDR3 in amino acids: CASSYSLAGPAYEQYF. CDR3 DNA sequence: TGTGCCAGCAGCTATTCGTTAGCGGGACCAGCCTACGAGCAGTACTTC.

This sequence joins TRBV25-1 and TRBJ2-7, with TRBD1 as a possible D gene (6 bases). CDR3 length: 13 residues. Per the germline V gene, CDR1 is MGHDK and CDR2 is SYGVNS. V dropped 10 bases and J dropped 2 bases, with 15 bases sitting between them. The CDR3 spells CATRGQPAYEQYF. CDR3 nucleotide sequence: TGTGCCACCAGAGGACAGCCCGCCTACGAGCAGTACTTC.

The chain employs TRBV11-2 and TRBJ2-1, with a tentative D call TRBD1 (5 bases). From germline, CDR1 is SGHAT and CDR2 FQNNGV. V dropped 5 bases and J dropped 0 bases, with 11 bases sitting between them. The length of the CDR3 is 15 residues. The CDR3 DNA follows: TGTGCCAGCAGCATAGGGGCGAGCTCCTACAATGAGCAGTTCTTC. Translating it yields CASSIGASSYNEQFF.

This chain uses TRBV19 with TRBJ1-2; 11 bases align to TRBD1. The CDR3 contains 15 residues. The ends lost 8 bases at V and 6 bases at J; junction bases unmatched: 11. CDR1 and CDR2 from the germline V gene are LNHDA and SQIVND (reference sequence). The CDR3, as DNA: TGTGCCAGTCGCTGGACAGGGGGCGAGGAAGATGGCTACACCTTC. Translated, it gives CASRWTGGEEDGYTF.

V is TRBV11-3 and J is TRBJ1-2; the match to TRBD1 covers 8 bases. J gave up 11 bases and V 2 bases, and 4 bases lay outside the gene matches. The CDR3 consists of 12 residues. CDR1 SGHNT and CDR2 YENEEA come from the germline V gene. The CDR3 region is CASSLRTGSYTF. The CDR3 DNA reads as TGTGCCAGCAGCTTAAGGACAGGGAGTTACACCTTC.

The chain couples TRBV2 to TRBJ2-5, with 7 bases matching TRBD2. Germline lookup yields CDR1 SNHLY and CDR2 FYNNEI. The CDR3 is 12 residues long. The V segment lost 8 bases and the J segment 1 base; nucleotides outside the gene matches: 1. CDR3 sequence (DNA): TGTGCCAGCGGGACTACCCAAGAGACCCAGTACTTC. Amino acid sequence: CASGTTQETQYF.